A single sample is the source of the 9 T cell receptor beta chains below, sequenced in a study of T-cell reconstitution after alpha-beta-depleted transplantation in children. Unique molecular identifiers featured in how the TCRbeta library was prepared. MiXCR, applied by TCRdb to the PCR reads, yields one record per CDR3 protein. The sample includes some 100,000 distinct CDR3 sequences, around a quarter seen only once; the top ten take over 20%. The sample in question was PBMCs, obtained before TCRalphabeta/CD19-depleted stem cell transplant. The receptors here all came from a boy younger than 10 with acute lymphoblastic leukemia, due to receive a stem cell transplant.

This clonotype has ten or more counts. This chain links TRBV7-9 with TRBJ2-1; D call uncertain. Germline CDR1 reads SEHNR; CDR2 reads FQNEAQ (reference sequence). The CDR3 totals 10 residues. V was clipped by 7 bases and J by 9 bases, with 7 bases between them. For the CDR3, the DNA is TGTGCCAGCACCCAGGTTGAGCAGTTCTTC. Residues: CASTQVEQFF.

This rearrangement joins TRBV7-9 to TRBJ2-1; the D gene is possibly TRBD2 (7 bases). This CDR3 region has 15 residues. The ends were cut back, 6 bases at V and 0 bases at J, with 12 bases in the middle. Germline V gene data show CDR1 as SEHNR and CDR2 as FQNEAQ (reference sequence). The CDR3 DNA reads TGTGCCAGCAGGCAGAGGGGGGGCTCCTACAATGAGCAGTTCTTC. Translating gives CASRQRGGSYNEQFF.

The chain recombines TRBV12-3 or TRBV12-4 with TRBJ2-1, with D perhaps TRBD2 (5 bases). The CDR3 runs 14 residues. Trimming pared 1 base from V and 6 bases from J, leaving 10 bases between. The CDR3, as DNA: TGTGCCAGCAGTTTAGGGCTAGCTCTCAATGAGCAGTTCTTC. Protein sequence: CASSLGLALNEQFF.

In its sample, this clonotype was seen a few times. The rearrangement joins TRBV20-1 to TRBJ1-5; no reliable D call. Germline V gene sequence: CDR1 DFQATT, CDR2 SNEGSKA (reference sequence). This CDR3 is built from 16 residues. V was cut by 0 bases and J by 0 bases, with 12 bases left in between. CDR3 in DNA: TGCAGTGCTAGAGATAGTAGGGCGGATAGCAATCAGCCCCAGCATTTT. Residues: CSARDSRADSNQPQHF.

This clonotype showed up just a few times. The chain uses TRBV20-1 and TRBJ2-5, with TRBD2 identical over 7 bases. V lost 0 bases to trimming and J lost 2 bases; unmatched junction nucleotides: 3. Looked up from germline, CDR1 is DFQATT and CDR2 is SNEGSKA (reference sequence). The CDR3 sequence is 14 residues long. The CDR3 here is CSARDPGGQETQYF. The CDR3 DNA follows: TGCAGTGCTAGAGATCCGGGGGGTCAAGAGACCCAGTACTTC.

This clonotype showed up just a few times. The chain uses TRBV9 and TRBJ2-7; possibly TRBD2 for D (5 bases). The CDR3 sequence is 16 residues long. With 3 bases removed from V and 2 bases from J, the gap between germline ends came to 18 bases. Germline V gives CDR1 SGDLS, CDR2 YYNGEE. CDR3 DNA sequence: TGTGCCAGCAGCGCATCTTCTGGGAATAGCGCCTACGAGCAGTACTTC. Protein: CASSASSGNSAYEQYF.

This clonotype was observed a few times. This chain links TRBV30 with TRBJ2-7, with TRBD1 matching over 7 bases. The trim removed 6 bases at V and 0 bases at J, leaving 2 bases unmatched. The germline V gene encodes CDR1 GTSNPN and CDR2 SVGIG (reference sequence). The length of the CDR3 is 12 residues. The CDR3 spells CACRGSSYEQYF. The CDR3, as DNA: TGTGCCTGCAGGGGGAGCTCCTACGAGCAGTACTTC.

This clonotype was seen a handful of times. This may stem from a read error, because a much larger clone lies one nucleotide away. The chain links TRBV12-3 or TRBV12-4 to TRBJ2-2, with 7 positions matching TRBD2. V dropped 11 bases and J dropped 2; count of bases not matched to a gene: 23. The CDR3 sequence is 19 residues long. The CDR3 sequence is CALWTLLAEGPLNTGELFF. CDR3 nucleotides: TGTGCCCTCTGGACCCTCCTAGCGGAGGGGCCCCTAAACACCGGGGAGCTGTTTTTT.

This clonotype was counted many times. The chain uses TRBV20-1 and TRBJ2-1, with 7 nucleotides matching TRBD1. The CDR3 contains 14 residues. Germline loops: CDR1 DFQATT, CDR2 SNEGSKA (reference sequence). DNA of the CDR3: TGCAGGCCTTGGTCAGGGGGCTCCTACAATGAGCAGTTCTTC. This translates into CRPWSGGSYNEQFF.